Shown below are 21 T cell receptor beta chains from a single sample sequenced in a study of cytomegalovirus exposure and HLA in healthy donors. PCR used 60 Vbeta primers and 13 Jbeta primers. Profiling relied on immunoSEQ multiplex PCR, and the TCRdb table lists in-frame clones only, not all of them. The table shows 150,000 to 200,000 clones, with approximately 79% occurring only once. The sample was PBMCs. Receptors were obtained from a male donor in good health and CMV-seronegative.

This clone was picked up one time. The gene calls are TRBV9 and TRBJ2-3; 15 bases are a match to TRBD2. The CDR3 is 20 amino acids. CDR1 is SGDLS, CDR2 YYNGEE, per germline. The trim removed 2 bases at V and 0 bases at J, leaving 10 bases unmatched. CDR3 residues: CASSVRTSGGEITSTDTQYF. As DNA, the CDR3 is TGTGCCAGCAGCGTCAGGACTAGCGGGGGGGAAATCACTAGCACAGATACGCAGTATTTT. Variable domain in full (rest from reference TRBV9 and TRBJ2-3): DSGVTQTPKHLITATGQRVTLRCSPRSGDLSVYWYQQSLDQGLQFLIQYYNGEERAKGNILERFSAQQFPDLHSELNLSSLELGDSALYFCASSVRTSGGEITSTDTQYFGPGTRLTVL.

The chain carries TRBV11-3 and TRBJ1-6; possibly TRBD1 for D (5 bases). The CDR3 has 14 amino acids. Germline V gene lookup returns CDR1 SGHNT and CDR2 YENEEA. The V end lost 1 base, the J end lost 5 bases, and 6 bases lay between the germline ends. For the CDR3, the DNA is TGTGCCAGCAGCTTAGGGGGGGATAATTCACCCCTCCACTTT. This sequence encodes CASSLGGDNSPLHF.

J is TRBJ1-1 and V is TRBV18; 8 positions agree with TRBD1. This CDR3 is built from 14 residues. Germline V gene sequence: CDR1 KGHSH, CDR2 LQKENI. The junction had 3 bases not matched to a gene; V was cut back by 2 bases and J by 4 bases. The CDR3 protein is CASSPIQGATEAFF. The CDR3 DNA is TGTGCCAGCTCACCAATCCAGGGGGCCACTGAAGCTTTCTTT.

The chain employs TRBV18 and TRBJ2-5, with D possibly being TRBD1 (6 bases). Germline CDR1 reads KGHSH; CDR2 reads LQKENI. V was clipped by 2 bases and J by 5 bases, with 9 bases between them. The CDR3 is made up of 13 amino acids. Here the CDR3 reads CASSPGGGETQYF. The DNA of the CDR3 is TGTGCCAGCTCACCAGGGGGCGGTGAGACCCAGTACTTC.

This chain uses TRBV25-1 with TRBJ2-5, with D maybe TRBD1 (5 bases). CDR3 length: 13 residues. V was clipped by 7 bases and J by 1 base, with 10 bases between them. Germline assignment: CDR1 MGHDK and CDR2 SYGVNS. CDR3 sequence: CASNMDTQETQYF. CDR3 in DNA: TGTGCCAGCAACATGGACACCCAAGAGACCCAGTACTTC. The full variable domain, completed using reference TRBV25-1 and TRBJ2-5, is EADIYQTPRYLVIGTGKKITLECSQTMGHDKMYWYQQDPGMELHLIHYSYGVNSTEKGDLSSESTVSRIRTEHFPLTLESARPSHTSQYLCASNMDTQETQYFGPGTRLLVL.

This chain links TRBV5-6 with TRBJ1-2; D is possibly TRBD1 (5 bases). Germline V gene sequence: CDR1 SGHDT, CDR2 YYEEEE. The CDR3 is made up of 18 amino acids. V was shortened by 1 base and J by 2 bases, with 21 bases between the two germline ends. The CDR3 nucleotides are TGTGCCAGCAGCTTGTATTTCTTGGGGCAGCTAGGCAACTATGGCTACACCTTC. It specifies CASSLYFLGQLGNYGYTF. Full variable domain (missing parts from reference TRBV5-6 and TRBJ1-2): DAGVTQSPTHLIKTRGQQVTLRCSPKSGHDTVSWYQQALGQGPQFIFQYYEEEERQRGNFPDRFSGHQFPNYSSELNVNALLLGDSALYLCASSLYFLGQLGNYGYTFGSGTRLTVV.

CDR3 region: CASSHGQAYEQYF. In DNA form, the CDR3 reads TGCGCCAGCAGCCACGGACAGGCCTACGAGCAGTACTTC. The V gene is TRBV4-1, the J gene TRBJ2-7; 7 bases line up with TRBD1. The ends lost 3 bases at V and 2 bases at J; junction bases unmatched: 1. This CDR3 spans 13 amino acids. Germline CDR1 is MGHRA and CDR2 is YSYEKL.

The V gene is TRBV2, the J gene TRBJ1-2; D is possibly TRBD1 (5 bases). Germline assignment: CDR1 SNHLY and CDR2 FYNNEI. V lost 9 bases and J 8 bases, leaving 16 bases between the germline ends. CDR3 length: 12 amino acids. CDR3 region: CARIPTVFGYTF. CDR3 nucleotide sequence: TGTGCCAGAATTCCGACAGTATTCGGCTACACCTTC.

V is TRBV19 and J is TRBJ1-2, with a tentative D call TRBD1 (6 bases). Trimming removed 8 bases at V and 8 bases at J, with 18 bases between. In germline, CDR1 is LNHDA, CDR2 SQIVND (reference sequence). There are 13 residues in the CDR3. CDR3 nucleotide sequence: TGTGCCAGTGGCTCGGGACACATCAGCGGCTACACCTTC. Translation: CASGSGHISGYTF. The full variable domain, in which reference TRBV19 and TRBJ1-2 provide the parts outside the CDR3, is DGGITQSPKYLFRKEGQNVTLSCEQNLNHDAMYWYRQDPGQGLRLIYYSQIVNDFQKGDIAEGYSVSREKKESFPLTVTSAQKNPTAFYLCASGSGHISGYTFGSGTRLTVV.

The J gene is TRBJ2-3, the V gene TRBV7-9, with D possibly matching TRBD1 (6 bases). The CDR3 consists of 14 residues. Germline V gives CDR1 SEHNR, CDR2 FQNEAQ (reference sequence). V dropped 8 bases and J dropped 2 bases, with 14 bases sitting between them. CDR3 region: CASGTGTNTDTQYF. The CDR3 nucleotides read TGTGCCAGCGGAACAGGGACAAACACAGATACGCAGTATTTT. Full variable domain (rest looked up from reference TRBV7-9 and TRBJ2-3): DTGVSQNPRHKITKRGQNVTFRCDPISEHNRLYWYRQTLGQGPEFLTYFQNEAQLEKSRLLSDRFSAERPKGSFSTLEIQRTEQGDSAMYLCASGTGTNTDTQYFGPGTRLTVL.

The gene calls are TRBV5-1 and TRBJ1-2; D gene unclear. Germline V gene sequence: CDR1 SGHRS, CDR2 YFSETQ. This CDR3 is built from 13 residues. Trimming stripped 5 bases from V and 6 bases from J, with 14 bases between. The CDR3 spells CASSHGGAHGYTF. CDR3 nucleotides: TGCGCCAGCAGTCATGGTGGAGCTCATGGCTACACCTTC.

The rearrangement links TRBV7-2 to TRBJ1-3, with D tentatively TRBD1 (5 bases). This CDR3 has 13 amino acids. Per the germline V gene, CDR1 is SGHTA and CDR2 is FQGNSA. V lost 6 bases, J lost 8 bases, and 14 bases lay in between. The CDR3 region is CASSLPTGDTIYF. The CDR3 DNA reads TGTGCCAGCAGTTTACCGACGGGGGACACCATATATTTT.

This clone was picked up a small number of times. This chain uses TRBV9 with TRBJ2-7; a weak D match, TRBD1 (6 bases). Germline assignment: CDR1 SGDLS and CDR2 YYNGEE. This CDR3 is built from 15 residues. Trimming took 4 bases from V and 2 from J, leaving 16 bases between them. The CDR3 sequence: CASSTAPGQPYEQYF. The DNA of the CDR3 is TGTGCCAGCAGCACCGCCCCCGGACAGCCCTACGAGCAGTACTTC.

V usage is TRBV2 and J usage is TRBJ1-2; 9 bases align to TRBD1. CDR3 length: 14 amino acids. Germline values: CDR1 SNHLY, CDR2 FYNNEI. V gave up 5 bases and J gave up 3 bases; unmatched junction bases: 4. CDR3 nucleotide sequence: TGTGCCAGCAGTTTACAGGGGGCGGACTATGGCTACACCTTC. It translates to CASSLQGADYGYTF.

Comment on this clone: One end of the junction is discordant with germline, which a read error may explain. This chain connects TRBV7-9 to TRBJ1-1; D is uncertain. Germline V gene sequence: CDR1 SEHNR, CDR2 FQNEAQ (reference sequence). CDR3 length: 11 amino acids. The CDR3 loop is CSSSLLLEAFF. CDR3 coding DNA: TGTTCCAGCAGCTTACTCCTCGAAGCTTTCTTT.

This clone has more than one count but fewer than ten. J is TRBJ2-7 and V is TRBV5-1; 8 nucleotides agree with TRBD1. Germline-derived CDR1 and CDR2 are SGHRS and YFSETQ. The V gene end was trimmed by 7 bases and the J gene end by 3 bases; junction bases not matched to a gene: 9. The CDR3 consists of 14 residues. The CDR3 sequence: CASGGWDRFYEQYF. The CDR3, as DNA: TGCGCCAGCGGGGGATGGGACAGGTTCTACGAGCAGTACTTC.

The chain's CDR3 is CASRPGGFENSPLHF. The DNA of the CDR3 is TGTGCCAGCAGGCCCGGGGGGTTCGAGAATTCACCCCTCCACTTT. J is TRBJ1-6 and V is TRBV7-2; D perhaps matches TRBD1 (5 bases). Trimming removed 6 bases at V and 7 bases at J, with 16 bases between. The CDR3 consists of 15 residues. In germline, CDR1 is SGHTA, CDR2 FQGNSA.

The CDR3 DNA reads as TGTGCCAGCAGCTTGGGGACAGTTTTACGGTATGGCTACACCTTC. As protein: CASSLGTVLRYGYTF. This sequence joins TRBV5-6 and TRBJ1-2, with D possibly TRBD1 on 6 matching bases. Trimming cost V 0 bases and J 5 bases, with 14 bases left between them. CDR3 length: 15 residues. Germline values: CDR1 SGHDT, CDR2 YYEEEE.

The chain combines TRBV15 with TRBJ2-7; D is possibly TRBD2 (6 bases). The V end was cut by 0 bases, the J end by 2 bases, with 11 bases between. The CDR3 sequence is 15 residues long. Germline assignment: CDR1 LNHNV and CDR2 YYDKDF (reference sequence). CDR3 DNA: TGTGCCACCAGCAGAGAGGGGGAGGCCGCCTACGAGCAGTACTTC. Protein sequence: CATSREGEAAYEQYF.

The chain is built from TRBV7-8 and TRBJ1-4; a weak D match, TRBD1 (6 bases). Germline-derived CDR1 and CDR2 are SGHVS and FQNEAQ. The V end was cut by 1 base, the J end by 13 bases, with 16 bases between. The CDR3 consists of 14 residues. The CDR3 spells CASSLEGTPRPLFF. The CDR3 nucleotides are TGTGCCAGCAGCTTAGAGGGGACACCACGTCCACTGTTTTTT. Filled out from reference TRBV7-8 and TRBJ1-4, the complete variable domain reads GAGVSQSPRYKVAKRGQDVALRCDPISGHVSLFWYQQALGQGPEFLTYFQNEAQLDKSGLPSDRFFAERPEGSVSTLKIQRTQQEDSAVYLCASSLEGTPRPLFFGSGTQLSVL.

In nucleotides, the CDR3 is TGCGCCAGCAGCTTCTCTGGAGATGAAGCTTTCTTT. Translation: CASSFSGDEAFF. This rearrangement joins TRBV5-1 to TRBJ1-1; no clear D. Germline V gene lookup returns CDR1 SGHRS and CDR2 YFSETQ. The CDR3 length is 12 residues. V was clipped by 2 bases and J by 7 bases, with 9 bases between them. Looking up the rest from reference TRBV5-1 and TRBJ1-1 gives the full variable domain: KAGVTQTPRYLIKTRGQQVTLSCSPISGHRSVSWYQQTPGQGLQFLFEYFSETQRNKGNFPGRFSGRQFSNSRSEMNVSTLELGDSALYLCASSFSGDEAFFGQGTRLTVV.